Presented here are 11 T cell receptor beta chains from one specimen sequenced in a study of blood T cell repertoires in COVID-19. Profiling relied on immunoSEQ multiplex PCR, and the TCRdb table lists in-frame clones only, not all of them. This table has 70,000 or so clones, 90% appearing once. The source material was peripheral blood. The receptors were sampled from a woman between 18 and 29 years old with acute or convalescent COVID-19.

The gene calls are TRBV11-2 and TRBJ1-5, with 7 bases fitting TRBD1. J gave up 4 bases and V 2 bases, and 2 bases lay outside the gene matches. The CDR3 contains 14 residues. Germline V gene data show CDR1 as SGHAT and CDR2 as FQNNGV. CDR3 protein: CASSLQGGNQPQHF. The CDR3 DNA sequence: TGTGCCAGCAGCTTACAGGGGGGTAATCAGCCCCAGCATTTT.

This chain connects TRBV6-5 to TRBJ2-2; a weak D match, TRBD2 (5 bases). Germline V gene data show CDR1 as MNHEY and CDR2 as SVGAGI. The CDR3 length is 14 residues. The V end was cut by 5 bases, the J end by 7 bases, with 14 bases between. CDR3 coding DNA: TGTGCCAGCAGTCTAATTCTAGCCAGCGGGGAGCTGTTTTTT. Encoded protein: CASSLILASGELFF.

The chain uses TRBV11-3 and TRBJ1-1; tentatively, D is TRBD1 (5 bases). This CDR3 is built from 13 residues. Germline assignment: CDR1 SGHNT and CDR2 YENEEA. V shed 6 bases and J shed 1 base, with 9 bases lying between them. CDR3 nucleotide sequence: TGTGCCAGCAGTTTAACAGGGAACACTGAAGCTTTCTTT. It specifies CASSLTGNTEAFF.

This clone was seen more than once but under ten times. V usage is TRBV7-9 and J usage is TRBJ1-5; D remains ambiguous. Germline-derived CDR1 and CDR2 are SEHNR and FQNEAQ (reference sequence). V lost 5 bases, J lost 5 bases, and 10 bases lay in between. CDR3 size: 13 residues. The CDR3 here is CASSQGGDQPQHF. The CDR3 nucleotides are TGTGCCAGCAGCCAAGGAGGAGATCAGCCCCAGCATTTT.

The chain employs TRBV7-2 and TRBJ2-7; TRBD1 matches at 9 bases. The length of the CDR3 is 15 residues. The J segment lost 4 bases and the V segment lost 5 bases, leaving 9 bases of the junction unmatched. Germline-derived CDR1 and CDR2 are SGHTA and FQGNSA. The CDR3 here is CASSPIPGQGYEQYF. The CDR3 nucleotides read TGTGCCAGCAGCCCGATACCGGGACAGGGTTACGAGCAGTACTTC.

DNA for the CDR3: TGTGCCAGTAGTATAGTGACTAGCGGGGGTGAGCAGTTCTTC. Its translation: CASSIVTSGGEQFF. The rearrangement joins TRBV19 to TRBJ2-1, with 12 nucleotides matching TRBD2. Germline V gives CDR1 LNHDA, CDR2 SQIVND (reference sequence). The V and J ends lost 1 base and 9 bases, in that order; junction bases with no gene match: 1. The CDR3 length is 14 residues.

The rearrangement uses TRBV19 and TRBJ2-1; 12 nucleotides align to TRBD2. J was trimmed by 5 bases and V by 6 bases; bases with no gene match: 5. CDR3 size: 15 residues. Germline CDR1 reads LNHDA; CDR2 reads SQIVND (reference sequence). CDR3 nucleotide sequence: TGTGCCAGTAGACGGACTAGCGGGACCGACAATGAGCAGTTCTTC. Protein sequence: CASRRTSGTDNEQFF.

The rearrangement uses TRBV9 and TRBJ2-3; tentative D call: TRBD2 (5 bases). The CDR3 loop spans 15 amino acids. V was pared by 2 bases and J by 2 bases, with 12 bases between. Germline V gene sequence: CDR1 SGDLS, CDR2 YYNGEE. The CDR3 region has the DNA TGTGCCAGCAGCGTTTTAGCGTATTTCACAGATACGCAGTATTTT. Translation: CASSVLAYFTDTQYF.

The gene calls are TRBV4-3 and TRBJ1-1; possibly TRBD1 for D (6 bases). V was clipped by 0 bases and J by 7 bases, with 15 bases between them. Germline assignment: CDR1 LGHNA and CDR2 YSLEER. This CDR3 is built from 15 residues. The CDR3 loop is CASSQDRTVGFEAFF. The CDR3 DNA follows: TGCGCCAGCAGCCAAGATCGGACAGTGGGATTTGAAGCTTTCTTT.

CDR3 nucleotide sequence: TGTGCCAGCAGCTTAGGGACAGGGGTCCCAAGAACACGGACCACTGAAGCTTTCTTT. Residues: CASSLGTGVPRTRTTEAFF. The rearrangement uses TRBV7-8 and TRBJ1-1, with 9 bases lining up with TRBD1. The trim removed 1 base at V and 4 bases at J, leaving 16 bases unmatched. The CDR3 runs 19 residues. Germline assignment: CDR1 SGHVS and CDR2 FQNEAQ.

V is TRBV4-1 and J is TRBJ2-5; possible D gene TRBD2, 5 bases. Germline CDR1 is MGHRA and CDR2 is YSYEKL. The CDR3 is made up of 14 amino acids. V was pared by 4 bases and J by 2 bases, with 11 bases between. In nucleotides, the CDR3 is TGCGCCAGCAGCCTCCGGGATGATCAAGAGACCCAGTACTTC. It yields the protein CASSLRDDQETQYF.